The 13 T cell receptor beta chains below come from one sample, sequenced in a study of T-cell reconstitution after alpha-beta-depleted transplantation in children. It was with unique molecular identifiers that the TCRbeta library was prepared. Each CDR3 protein is one row after TCRdb ran MiXCR on the PCR reads. This sample has 200,000 to 300,000 distinct CDR3 sequences, with under 30% found just once. The specimen was PBMCs, collected before TCRalphabeta/CD19-depleted stem cell transplant. The source is a girl under 10 years old with Fanconi anemia, due to receive a stem cell transplant.

This clonotype has at least ten counts. This chain joins TRBV29-1 and TRBJ2-3, with 9 bases that match TRBD2. CDR1 and CDR2 (germline): SQVTM, ANQGSEA. There are 17 residues in the CDR3. J gave up 0 bases and V 3 bases, and 10 bases lay outside the gene matches. CDR3 protein: CSVDGLAGPTSTDTQYF. DNA of the CDR3: TGCAGCGTTGATGGGCTAGCGGGACCAACTAGCACAGATACGCAGTATTTT.

This clonotype was seen repeatedly, ten times or more. The chain is built from TRBV29-1 and TRBJ2-1; 12 nucleotides align to TRBD1. V gave up 6 bases and J gave up 8 bases; unmatched junction bases: 5. Germline CDR1 SQVTM, CDR2 ANQGSEA. The length of the CDR3 is 13 residues. The CDR3 region has the DNA TGCAGCGTCGGGACAGGGGGCATCCATGAGCAGTTCTTC. It yields the protein CSVGTGGIHEQFF.

The chain links TRBV11-2 to TRBJ2-1, with no clear D. Germline V CDR1 and CDR2: SGHAT, FQNNGV. The V gene lost 0 bases and the J gene lost 0 bases, with 12 bases spanning the gap. The CDR3 runs to 17 residues. The CDR3 sequence is CASSLDYAPNSYNEQFF. The CDR3 coding sequence is TGTGCCAGCAGCTTAGACTACGCCCCAAACTCCTACAATGAGCAGTTCTTC.

J is TRBJ2-3 and V is TRBV7-2; 7 bases are shared with TRBD2. Germline V CDR1 and CDR2: SGHTA, FQGNSA. Losses at the gene ends were 10 bases for V and 5 bases for J; bases not matched to a gene: 12. CDR3 length: 14 residues. CDR3 region: CATAPGLTLDTQYF. CDR3 nucleotide sequence: TGTGCCACAGCTCCGGGACTAACTTTAGATACGCAGTATTTT.

This clonotype was picked up a small number of times. This chain uses TRBV9 with TRBJ2-6; tentative D call: TRBD1 (6 bases). V dropped 4 bases and J dropped 0 bases, with 17 bases sitting between them. CDR3 length: 18 amino acids. The germline V gene has CDR1 SGDLS and CDR2 YYNGEE. The CDR3 reads CASSIRPGELSGANVLTF. The CDR3 DNA follows: TGTGCCAGCAGCATCCGGCCAGGGGAACTCTCTGGGGCCAACGTCCTGACTTTC.

This clonotype showed up many times. V usage is TRBV10-3 and J usage is TRBJ2-5; possibly TRBD2 for D (6 bases). Trimming took off 2 bases at V and 4 bases at J, with 11 bases between the two ends. The germline CDR1 and CDR2 sequences are ENHRY and SYGVKD. The CDR3 consists of 14 residues. CDR3 nucleotide sequence: TGTGCCATCAGTGAGGTTAACGGGGGAGAGACCCAGTACTTC. Translating it yields CAISEVNGGETQYF.

This clonotype was seen at least ten times. V and J are TRBV7-9 and TRBJ2-3; TRBD2 agrees at 14 bases. Germline V gene lookup returns CDR1 SEHNR and CDR2 FQNEAQ (reference sequence). This CDR3 is 16 amino acids long. V dropped 5 bases and J dropped 4; count of bases not matched to a gene: 5. CDR3 bases: TGTGCCAGCAGCCACCCGGGACTAGCGGGAGCAGATACGCAGTATTTT. As protein: CASSHPGLAGADTQYF. The full variable domain, rest sourced from reference TRBV7-9 and TRBJ2-3, is DTGVSQNPRHKITKRGQNVTFRCDPISEHNRLYWYRQTLGQGPEFLTYFQNEAQLEKSRLLSDRFSAERPKGSFSTLEIQRTEQGDSAMYLCASSHPGLAGADTQYFGPGTRLTVL.

The rearrangement links TRBV12-5 to TRBJ2-3; 7 positions match TRBD2. The germline V gene has CDR1 LGHNT and CDR2 FRNRAP. The CDR3 contains 17 residues. V lost 1 base to trimming and J lost 2 bases; unmatched junction nucleotides: 9. CDR3 amino acids: CASGLGTTSRNTDTQYF. Here the CDR3 DNA reads TGTGCTAGTGGTTTGGGAACGACTAGCAGAAACACAGATACGCAGTATTTT.

This clonotype was seen more than once but under ten times. The V and J genes are TRBV29-1 and TRBJ2-7; 7 nucleotides line up with TRBD1. J was trimmed by 2 bases and V by 5 bases; bases with no gene match: 12. Germline loops: CDR1 SQVTM, CDR2 ANQGSEA. This CDR3 spans 15 amino acids. The CDR3 nucleotides read TGCAGCGTTAGCAGGTCGGAACAGGGGCCCTACGAGCAGTACTTC. Translated, it gives CSVSRSEQGPYEQYF.

The V and J genes are TRBV27 and TRBJ2-7, with D uncertain. Per the germline V gene, CDR1 is MNHEY and CDR2 is SMNVEV (reference sequence). V lost 8 bases, J lost 2 bases, and 10 bases lay in between. The CDR3 is 12 amino acids. The CDR3 loop reads CASWNTPYEQYF. The CDR3 DNA reads as TGTGCCAGCTGGAATACCCCCTACGAGCAGTACTTC.

The chain joins TRBV20-1 to TRBJ1-2; D gene unclear. Germline V CDR1 and CDR2: DFQATT, SNEGSKA (reference sequence). The germline V and J ends were trimmed by 5 bases and 4 bases, with 8 bases remaining between them. The CDR3 has 11 residues. The CDR3 nucleotides are TGCAGTGCTTCCGACATCTATGGCTACACCTTC. This translates into CSASDIYGYTF.

This clonotype came up many times. The V gene is TRBV7-2, the J gene TRBJ2-5; the D is unclear. V was pared by 6 bases and J by 1 base, with 15 bases between. CDR3 length equals 15 residues. Germline CDR1 reads SGHTA; CDR2 reads FQGNSA. In nucleotides, the CDR3 is TGTGCCAGCAGTGGGTCACGCATGAGCCAAGAGACCCAGTACTTC. It translates to CASSGSRMSQETQYF.

The rearrangement uses TRBV19 and TRBJ2-1, with D tentatively TRBD1 or TRBD2 (6 bases each). The CDR3 sequence is 15 residues long. CDR1 and CDR2 from the germline V gene are LNHDA and SQIVND (reference sequence). The V and J ends lost 5 bases and 3 bases respectively, with 14 bases between them. The CDR3 DNA sequence: TGTGCCAGTAGTGCGGGACACCCAAACTACAATGAGCAGTTCTTC. Amino acids: CASSAGHPNYNEQFF.